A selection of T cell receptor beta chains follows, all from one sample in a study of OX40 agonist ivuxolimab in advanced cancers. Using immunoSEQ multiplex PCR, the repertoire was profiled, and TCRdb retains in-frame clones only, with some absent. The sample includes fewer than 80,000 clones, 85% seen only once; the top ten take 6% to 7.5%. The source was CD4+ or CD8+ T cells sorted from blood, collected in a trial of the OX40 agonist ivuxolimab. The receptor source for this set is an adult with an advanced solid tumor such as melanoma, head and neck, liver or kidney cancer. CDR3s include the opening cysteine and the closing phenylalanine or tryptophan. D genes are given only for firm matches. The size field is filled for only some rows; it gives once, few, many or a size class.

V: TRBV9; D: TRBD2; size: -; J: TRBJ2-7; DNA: TGTGCCAGCAGCGTAACTAGCGGGAGCTACGAGCAGTACTTC; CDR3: CASSVTSGSYEQYF
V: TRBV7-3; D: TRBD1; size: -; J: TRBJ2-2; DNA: TGTGCCAGCAGCTTAAGTTCGCAGGGGGCGAACACCGGGGAGCTGTTTTTT; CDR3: CASSLSSQGANTGELFF
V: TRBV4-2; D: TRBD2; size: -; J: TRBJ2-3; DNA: TGTGCCAGCAGCCCCCAGCGGGGTTCCCATTTAGGCGATACGCAGTATTTT; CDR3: CASSPQRGSHLGDTQYF
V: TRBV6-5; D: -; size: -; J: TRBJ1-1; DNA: TGTGCCAGCTTCCAGGTTTACACTGAAGCTTTCTTT; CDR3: CASFQVYTEAFF
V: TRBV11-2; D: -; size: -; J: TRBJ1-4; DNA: TGTGCCAGCAGCTTAGGAAGTCAGAGGGATGAAAAACTGTTTTTT; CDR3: CASSLGSQRDEKLFF
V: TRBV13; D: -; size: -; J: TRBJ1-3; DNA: TGTGCCAGCAGTCCAGGTCCGGGACACGGAAACACCATATATTTT; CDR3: CASSPGPGHGNTIYF
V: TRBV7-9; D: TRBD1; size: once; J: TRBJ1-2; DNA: TGTGCCAGCAGCTTAGCCACAGGGGGCTGGGGCGAAGTAGATGGCTACACCTTC; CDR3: CASSLATGGWGEVDGYTF
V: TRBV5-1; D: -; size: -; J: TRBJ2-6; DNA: TGCGCCAGCAGCTTGGGGCGGCTGACCTCTGGGGCCAACGTCCTGACTTTC; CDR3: CASSLGRLTSGANVLTF
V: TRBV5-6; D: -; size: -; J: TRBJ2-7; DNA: TGTGCCAGCAGCGGGGCAGGGGTGCCCTACGAGCAGTACTTC; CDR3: CASSGAGVPYEQYF
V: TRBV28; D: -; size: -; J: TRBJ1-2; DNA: TGTGCCAGCAGTTTAGATGGGGTATGGGGCTACACCTTC; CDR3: CASSLDGVWGYTF
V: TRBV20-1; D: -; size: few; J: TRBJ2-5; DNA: TGCAGTGCTCGGACTGTAGAGACCCAGTACTTC; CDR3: CSARTVETQYF
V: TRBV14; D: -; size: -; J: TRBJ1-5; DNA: TGTGCCAGCAGCCAAGATTTCTATCAGCCCCAGCATTTT; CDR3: CASSQDFYQPQHF
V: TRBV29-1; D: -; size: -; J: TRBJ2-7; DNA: TGCAGCGTTGAGAAAGGGGGTAGCTCCTACGAGCAGTACTTC; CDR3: CSVEKGGSSYEQYF
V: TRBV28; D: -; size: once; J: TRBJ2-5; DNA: TGTGCCAGCACGGCCGGCGGCCAAGAGACCCAGTACTTC; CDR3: CASTAGGQETQYF
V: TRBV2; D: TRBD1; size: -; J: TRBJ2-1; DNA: TGTGCCAGCAGAGAGCCGGGACAGGGCCATGAGCAGTTCTTC; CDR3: CASREPGQGHEQFF
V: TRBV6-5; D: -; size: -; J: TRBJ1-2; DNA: TGTGCCAGCAAACGGAGAGGGGCTCATGGCTACACCTTC; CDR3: CASKRRGAHGYTF
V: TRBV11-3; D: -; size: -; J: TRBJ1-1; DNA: TGTGCCAGCAGCCTCAGGGTTGGCACTGAAGCTTTCTTT; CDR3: CASSLRVGTEAFF
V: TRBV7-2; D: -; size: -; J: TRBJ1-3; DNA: TGTGCCAGCAGCTCCGGGACCTCTGGAAACACCATATATTTT; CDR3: CASSSGTSGNTIYF
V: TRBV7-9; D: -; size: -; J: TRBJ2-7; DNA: TGTGCCAGCCGGAAGGGCTCAATCTACGAGCAGTACTTC; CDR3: CASRKGSIYEQYF
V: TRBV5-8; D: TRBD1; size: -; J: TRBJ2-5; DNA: TGTGCCAGCAACCGCGAGGACAGGGCCGAGACCCAGTACTTC; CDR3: CASNREDRAETQYF
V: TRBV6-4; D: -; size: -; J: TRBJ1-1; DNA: TGTGCCAGCAGCCGTCAAGTCGGGGGACTTAGGACTGAAGCTTTCTTT; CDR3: CASSRQVGGLRTEAFF
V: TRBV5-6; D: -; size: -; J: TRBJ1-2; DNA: TGTGCCAGCAGTCGCAGACAGGTCCGTCGGGACGGCTACACCTTC; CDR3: CASSRRQVRRDGYTF
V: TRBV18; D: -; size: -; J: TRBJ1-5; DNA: TGTGCCAGCTCAATGGGACACGGGATGGGGCCCCAGCATTTT; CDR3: CASSMGHGMGPQHF
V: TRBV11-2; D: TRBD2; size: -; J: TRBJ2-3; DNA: TGTGCCAGCAGCCGTGGACTAGCGGGGAGCACAGATACGCAGTATTTT; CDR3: CASSRGLAGSTDTQYF
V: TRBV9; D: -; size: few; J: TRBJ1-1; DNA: TGTGCCAGCAGCCTTTTAGGTTCAGAGGCTGAAGCTTTCTTT; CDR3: CASSLLGSEAEAFF
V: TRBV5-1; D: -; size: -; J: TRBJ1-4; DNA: TGCGCCAGCAGCTCCGGCGCAGTAGACGAAAAACTGTTTTTT; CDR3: CASSSGAVDEKLFF
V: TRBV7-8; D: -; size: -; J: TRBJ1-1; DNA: TGTGCCAGCAGTTTTTCAAGGGGGTTTCGGTTCACTGAAGCTTTCTTT; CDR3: CASSFSRGFRFTEAFF
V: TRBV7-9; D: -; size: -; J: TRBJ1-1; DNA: TGTGCCAGCAGCTTACTGGGGGGGAACACTGAAGCTTTCTTT; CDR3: CASSLLGGNTEAFF
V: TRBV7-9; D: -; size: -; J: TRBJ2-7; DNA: TGTGCCAGCAGCTTGATGGTTTCCTACGAGCAGTACTTC; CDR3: CASSLMVSYEQYF
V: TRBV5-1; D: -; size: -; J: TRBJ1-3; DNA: TGCGCCAGCAGCTTGGCGGGGGCGGCCCCCTCTGGAAACACCATATATTTT; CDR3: CASSLAGAAPSGNTIYF
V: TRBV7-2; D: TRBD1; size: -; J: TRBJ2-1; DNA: TGTGCCAGCAGCTTAGGGGACAGGGCTAACAATGAGCAGTTCTTC; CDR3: CASSLGDRANNEQFF
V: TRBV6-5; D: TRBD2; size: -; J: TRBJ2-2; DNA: TGTGCCAGCAGGGGGACTAGCGATAGACGGGAGCTGTTTTTT; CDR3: CASRGTSDRRELFF